This T cell receptor (beta chain) was recovered during a study of T cells in Graves' hyperthyroidism and ophthalmopathy. More than 8.5 ml of fresh peripheral blood supplied the PBMCs. This CDR3 has 11 residues. Trimming took 11 bases from V and 7 from J; bases not matched to a gene: 5. It was RNA transcripts that yielded the amplified TCR beta CDR3 regions. HTBI primers were employed in a first-round RT-PCR of the TCR CDR3. TCRdb redid the calling of the multiplex PCR reads with MiXCR, one entry per CDR3 protein. There are 400,000 to 600,000 distinct CDR3 sequences in the sample; 15% to 20% occur only once, and around 28% lies in the top ten. This clonotype was seen repeatedly, ten times or more.

The TCR sequence derives from a woman in her twenties or thirties with Graves' ophthalmopathy. The chain carries TRBV12-3 or TRBV12-4 and TRBJ1-2; 9 bases line up with TRBD1. Material for sequencing was blood. In nucleotides, the CDR3 is TGTGCCTCGGGACAGGGTTCTGGCTACACCTTC. Residues: CASGQGSGYTF.